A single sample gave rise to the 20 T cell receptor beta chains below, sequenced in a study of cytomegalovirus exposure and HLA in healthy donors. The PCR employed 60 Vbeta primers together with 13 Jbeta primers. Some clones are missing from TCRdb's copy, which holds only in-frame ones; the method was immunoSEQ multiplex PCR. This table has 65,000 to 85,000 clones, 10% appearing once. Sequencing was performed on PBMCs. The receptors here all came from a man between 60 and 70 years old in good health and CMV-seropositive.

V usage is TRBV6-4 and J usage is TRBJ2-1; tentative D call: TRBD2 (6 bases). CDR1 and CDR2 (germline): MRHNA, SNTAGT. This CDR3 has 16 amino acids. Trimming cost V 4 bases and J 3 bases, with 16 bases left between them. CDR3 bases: TGTGCCAGCAGTGTTGTTGGAGGGACCTTCTACAATGAGCAGTTCTTC. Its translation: CASSVVGGTFYNEQFF.

Written as DNA, the CDR3 is TGTGCCAGCAGTGAACCGCAGGCCTATGGCTACACCTTC. Encoded protein: CASSEPQAYGYTF. The J gene is TRBJ1-2, the V gene TRBV6-1; D gene uncertain. The CDR3 extends over 13 amino acids. In germline, CDR1 is MNHNS, CDR2 SASEGT. The ends were cut back, 2 bases at V and 4 bases at J, with 8 bases in the middle.

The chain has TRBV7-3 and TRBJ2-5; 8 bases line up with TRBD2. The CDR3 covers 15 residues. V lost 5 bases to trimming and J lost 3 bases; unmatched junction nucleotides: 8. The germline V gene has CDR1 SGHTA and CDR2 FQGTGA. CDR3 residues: CASSRGTRGKETQYF. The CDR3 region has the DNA TGTGCCAGCAGCCGCGGGACTAGAGGCAAAGAGACCCAGTACTTC.

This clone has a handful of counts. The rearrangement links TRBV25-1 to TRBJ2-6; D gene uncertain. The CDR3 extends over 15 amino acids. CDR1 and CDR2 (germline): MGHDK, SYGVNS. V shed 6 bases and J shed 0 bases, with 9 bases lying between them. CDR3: CASRPTDSGANVLTF. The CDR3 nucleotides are TGTGCCAGCAGACCTACAGACTCTGGGGCCAACGTCCTGACTTTC.

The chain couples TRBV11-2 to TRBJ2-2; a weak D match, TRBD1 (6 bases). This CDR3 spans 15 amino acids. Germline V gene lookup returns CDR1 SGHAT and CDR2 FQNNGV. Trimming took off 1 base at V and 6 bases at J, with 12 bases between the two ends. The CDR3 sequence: CASSLGGGRAGELFF. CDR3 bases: TGTGCCAGCAGCTTAGGAGGGGGTCGAGCCGGGGAGCTGTTTTTT.

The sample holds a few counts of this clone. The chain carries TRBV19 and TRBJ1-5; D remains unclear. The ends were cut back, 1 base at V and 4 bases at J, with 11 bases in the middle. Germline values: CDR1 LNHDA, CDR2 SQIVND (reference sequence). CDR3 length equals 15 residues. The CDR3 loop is CASSIVGRENQPQHF. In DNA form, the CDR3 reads TGTGCCAGTAGTATAGTTGGGAGGGAAAATCAGCCCCAGCATTTT.

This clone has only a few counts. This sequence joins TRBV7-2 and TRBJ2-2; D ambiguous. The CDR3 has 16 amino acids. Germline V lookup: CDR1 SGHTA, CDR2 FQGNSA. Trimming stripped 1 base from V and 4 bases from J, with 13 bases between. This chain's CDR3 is CASSLGLTPGTGELFF. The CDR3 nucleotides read TGTGCCAGCAGCTTAGGGTTAACCCCGGGCACCGGGGAGCTGTTTTTT.

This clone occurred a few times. CDR3 residues: CASSVGTVSGNTIYF. DNA for the CDR3: TGTGCCAGCAGCGTCGGGACAGTCTCTGGAAACACCATATATTTT. The chain is built from TRBV9 and TRBJ1-3, with TRBD1 matching 7 bases. The CDR3 runs to 15 residues. Trimming cost V 2 bases and J 0 bases; bases outside gene matches: 2. The germline CDR1 and CDR2 sequences are SGDLS and YYNGEE.

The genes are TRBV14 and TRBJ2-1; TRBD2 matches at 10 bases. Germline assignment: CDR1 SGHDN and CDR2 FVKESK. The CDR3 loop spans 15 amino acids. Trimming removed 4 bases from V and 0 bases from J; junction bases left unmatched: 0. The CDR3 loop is CASSPSGGSYNEQFF. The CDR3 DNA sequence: TGTGCCAGCAGCCCTAGCGGGGGCTCCTACAATGAGCAGTTCTTC.

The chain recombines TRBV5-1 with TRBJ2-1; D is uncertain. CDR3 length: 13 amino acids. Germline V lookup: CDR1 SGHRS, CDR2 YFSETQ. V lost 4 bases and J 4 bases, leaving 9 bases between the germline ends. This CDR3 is CASSPLQYNEQFF. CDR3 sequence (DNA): TGCGCCAGCAGCCCTCTGCAGTACAATGAGCAGTTCTTC.

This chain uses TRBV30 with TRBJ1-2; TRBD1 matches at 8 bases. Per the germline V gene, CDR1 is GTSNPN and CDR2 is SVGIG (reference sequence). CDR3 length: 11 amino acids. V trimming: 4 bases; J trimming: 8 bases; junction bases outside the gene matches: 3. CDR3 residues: CAWTGGGGYTF. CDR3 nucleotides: TGTGCCTGGACAGGGGGCGGCGGCTACACCTTC.

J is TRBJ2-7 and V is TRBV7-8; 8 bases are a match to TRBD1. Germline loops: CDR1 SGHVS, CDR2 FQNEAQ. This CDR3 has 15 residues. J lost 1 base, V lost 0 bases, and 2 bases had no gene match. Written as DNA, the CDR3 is TGTGCCAGCAGCTTAGCGACAGGGGCATCCTACGAGCAGTACGTC. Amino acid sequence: CASSLATGASYEQYV.

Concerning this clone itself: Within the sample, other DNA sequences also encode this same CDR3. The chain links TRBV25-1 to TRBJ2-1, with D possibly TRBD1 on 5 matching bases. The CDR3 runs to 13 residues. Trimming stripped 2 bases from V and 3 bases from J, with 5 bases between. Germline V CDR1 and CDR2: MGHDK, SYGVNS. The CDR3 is CASSEQGYNEQFF. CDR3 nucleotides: TGTGCCAGCAGTGAACAGGGCTACAATGAGCAGTTCTTC.

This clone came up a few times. The CDR3 bases are TGTGCTAGTGGTTCGGGGGGTGATACGCAGTATTTT. Translation gives CASGSGGDTQYF. The J gene is TRBJ2-3, the V gene TRBV12-5; TRBD2 matches at 7 bases. Unmatched junction bases numbered 1, after V lost 4 bases and J lost 6 bases. Looked up from germline, CDR1 is LGHNT and CDR2 is FRNRAP. The CDR3 contains 12 residues. Looking up the rest from reference TRBV12-5 and TRBJ2-3 gives the full variable domain: DARVTQTPRHKVTEMGQEVTMRCQPILGHNTVFWYRQTMMQGLELLAYFRNRAPLDDSGMPKDRFSAEMPDATLATLKIQPSEPRDSAVYFCASGSGGDTQYFGPGTRLTVL.

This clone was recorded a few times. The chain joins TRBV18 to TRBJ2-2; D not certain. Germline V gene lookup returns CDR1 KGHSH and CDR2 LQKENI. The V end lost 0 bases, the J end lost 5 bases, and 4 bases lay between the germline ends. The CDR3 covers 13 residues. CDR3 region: CASSPPRTGELFF. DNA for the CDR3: TGTGCCAGCTCACCACCGAGAACCGGGGAGCTGTTTTTT.

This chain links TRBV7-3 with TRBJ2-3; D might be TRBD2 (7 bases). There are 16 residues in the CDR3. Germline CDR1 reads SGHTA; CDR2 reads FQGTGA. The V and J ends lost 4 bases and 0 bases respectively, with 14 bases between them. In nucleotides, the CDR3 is TGTGCCAGCAGCTCCCCTGGCGGGGGCAGCACAGATACGCAGTATTTT. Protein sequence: CASSSPGGGSTDTQYF.

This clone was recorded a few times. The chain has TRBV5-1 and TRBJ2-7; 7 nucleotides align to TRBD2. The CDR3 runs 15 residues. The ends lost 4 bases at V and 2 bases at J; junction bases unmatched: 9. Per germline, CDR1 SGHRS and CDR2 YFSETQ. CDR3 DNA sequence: TGCGCCAGCAGCATAGTAGCGGGTGGAACCTACGAGCAGTACTTC. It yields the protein CASSIVAGGTYEQYF. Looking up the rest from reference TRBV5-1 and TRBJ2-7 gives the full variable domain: KAGVTQTPRYLIKTRGQQVTLSCSPISGHRSVSWYQQTPGQGLQFLFEYFSETQRNKGNFPGRFSGRQFSNSRSEMNVSTLELGDSALYLCASSIVAGGTYEQYFGPGTRLTVT.

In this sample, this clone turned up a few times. The CDR3 region has the DNA TGTGCCAGCAGTTTGAACAGGCGAGGAGATACGCAGTATTTT. Translated: CASSLNRRGDTQYF. The V and J genes are TRBV6-5 and TRBJ2-3; tentative D call: TRBD1 (5 bases). From germline, CDR1 is MNHEY and CDR2 SVGAGI. V lost 4 bases and J lost 5, with 13 bases in between. The CDR3 is 14 amino acids.

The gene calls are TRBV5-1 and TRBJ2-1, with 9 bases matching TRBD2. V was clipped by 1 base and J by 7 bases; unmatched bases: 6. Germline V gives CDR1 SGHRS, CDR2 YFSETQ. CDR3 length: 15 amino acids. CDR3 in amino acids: CASSLSSGSANEQFF. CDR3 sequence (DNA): TGCGCCAGCAGCTTGAGTAGCGGGAGTGCGAATGAGCAGTTCTTC.

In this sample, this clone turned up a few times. The CDR3 region has the DNA TGTGCCAGCTTCTTACAGGGGGCGCAGAACTATGGCTACACCTTC. Protein product: CASFLQGAQNYGYTF. The V gene is TRBV28, the J gene TRBJ1-2; 9 bases are a match to TRBD1. V shed 8 bases and J 2 bases; nucleotides not matched to a gene: 9. Germline-derived CDR1 and CDR2 are MDHEN and SYDVKM. This CDR3 comprises 15 residues.